A single sample gave rise to the 16 T cell receptor beta chains below, sequenced in a study of T cells in Graves' hyperthyroidism and ophthalmopathy (dated by TCRdb to 2018 to 2020). Libraries were constructed by multiplex PCR. TCRdb records Illumina HiSeq 2000 as the sequencer. The TCR beta CDR3 regions were amplified from the RNA transcripts. The first round of RT-PCR for the TCR CDR3 was performed with the HTBI primer set and the Qiagen OneStep RT-PCR kit. TCRdb reworked the public reads: Q25 trimming with fastp, MiXCR clone assembly, productive beta chains retained. When rows share a CDR3 protein, they turn into one entry using the most common DNA and genes. This sample is represented by some 650,000 distinct CDR3 sequences; around 15% of them were singletons. Roughly 3.4% of the sample goes to the ten largest clones. Sequencing input: blood. Source of these receptors: a middle-aged woman with Graves' ophthalmopathy.

This clonotype turned up a few times. The chain uses TRBV6-6 and TRBJ2-2, with D possibly being TRBD2 (5 bases). Per the germline V gene, CDR1 is MNHNY and CDR2 is SVGAGI (reference sequence). The length of the CDR3 is 14 residues. V shed 2 bases and J shed 6 bases, with 10 bases lying between them. CDR3 amino acids: CASSYRTGPGELFF. For the CDR3, the DNA is TGTGCCAGCAGTTACCGGACTGGCCCCGGGGAGCTGTTTTTT.

The chain joins TRBV6-5 to TRBJ1-2; D is uncertain. The ends were cut back, 0 bases at V and 4 bases at J, with 9 bases in the middle. Germline CDR1 reads MNHEY; CDR2 reads SVGAGI. There are 14 residues in the CDR3. In nucleotides, the CDR3 is TGTGCCAGCAGTTACTCGGGAGGGCCCTATGGCTACACCTTC. Translated, it gives CASSYSGGPYGYTF.

This clonotype has just a few counts. The CDR3 nucleotides are TGTGCCAGCAGGACGGGCGGGGGGGCCGGTCAGACCCAGTACTTC. Protein sequence: CASRTGGGAGQTQYF. The chain links TRBV6-1 to TRBJ2-5; 9 nucleotides line up with TRBD2. This CDR3 comprises 15 residues. From germline, CDR1 is MNHNS and CDR2 SASEGT. Trimming cost V 6 bases and J 6 bases; bases outside gene matches: 11.

This clonotype was seen a handful of times. The junction departs from the called germline gene at one end, perhaps through a read error. The chain combines TRBV6-1 with TRBJ2-7; D perhaps matches TRBD1 (6 bases). The germline V gene has CDR1 MNHNS and CDR2 SASEGT. The CDR3 length is 15 residues. The CDR3 region has the DNA TGTGCCAGCAGTGAGCGAGGACAGATCTCCTACGAGCAGTGCTTC. Protein product: CASSERGQISYEQCF.

This clonotype was observed at least ten times. The rearrangement links TRBV7-9 to TRBJ2-3, with no clear D. The CDR3 contains 16 residues. Per the germline V gene, CDR1 is SEHNR and CDR2 is FQNEAQ (reference sequence). The V gene lost 1 base and the J gene lost 3 bases, with 14 bases spanning the gap. The CDR3 protein is CASSLGPALLTDTQYF. The DNA of the CDR3 is TGTGCCAGCAGCTTAGGTCCAGCACTCTTAACAGATACGCAGTATTTT.

This clonotype was observed at least ten times. The V gene is TRBV18, the J gene TRBJ2-5, with a possible D match to TRBD1 (6 bases). Looked up from germline, CDR1 is KGHSH and CDR2 is LQKENI. This CDR3 spans 15 amino acids. Trimming shortened V by 2 bases and J by 1 base, and 11 bases separated the two germline ends. The CDR3 loop is CASSPNRDTQETQYF. CDR3 bases: TGTGCCAGCTCACCAAACCGGGACACCCAAGAGACCCAGTACTTC.

The rearrangement joins TRBV5-6 to TRBJ2-3; 9 bases match TRBD2. The germline CDR1 and CDR2 sequences are SGHDT and YYEEEE. V trimming: 1 base; J trimming: 9 bases; junction bases outside the gene matches: 6. The CDR3 covers 14 residues. DNA for the CDR3: TGTGCCAGCAGCTTGCTAATAGCGGGGGCCACGCAGTATTTT. It translates to CASSLLIAGATQYF.

This clonotype was found many times. CDR3 residues: CASSLLGELFF. The DNA of the CDR3 is TGTGCCAGCAGTTTACTGGGGGAGCTGTTTTTT. The chain couples TRBV28 to TRBJ2-2; D is uncertain. The germline CDR1 and CDR2 sequences are MDHEN and SYDVKM. The CDR3 has 11 amino acids. The V end lost 2 bases, the J end lost 8 bases, and 3 bases lay between the germline ends.

This chain joins TRBV7-9 and TRBJ2-1; the match to TRBD1 covers 8 bases. This CDR3 is 15 amino acids long. Trimming at V came to 6 bases and at J to 5 bases, leaving 9 bases not matched to a gene. Germline lookup yields CDR1 SEHNR and CDR2 FQNEAQ (reference sequence). The CDR3 region is CASRMTGEKNNEQFF. The CDR3 coding sequence is TGTGCCAGCAGGATGACAGGGGAAAAGAACAATGAGCAGTTCTTC. The full variable domain, completed using reference TRBV7-9 and TRBJ2-1, is DTGVSQNPRHKITKRGQNVTFRCDPISEHNRLYWYRQTLGQGPEFLTYFQNEAQLEKSRLLSDRFSAERPKGSFSTLEIQRTEQGDSAMYLCASRMTGEKNNEQFFGPGTRLTVL.

This clonotype was seen a handful of times. The chain has TRBV19 and TRBJ1-1; tentative D call: TRBD1 (5 bases). In germline, CDR1 is LNHDA, CDR2 SQIVND (reference sequence). The V end was cut by 4 bases, the J end by 1 base, with 10 bases between. The CDR3 covers 14 residues. The CDR3 DNA is TGTGCCAGTAGTACCGACAGATGGAACACTGAAGCTTTCTTT. It encodes CASSTDRWNTEAFF. Using reference TRBV19 and TRBJ1-1 for the parts outside the CDR3, the full variable domain is DGGITQSPKYLFRKEGQNVTLSCEQNLNHDAMYWYRQDPGQGLRLIYYSQIVNDFQKGDIAEGYSVSREKKESFPLTVTSAQKNPTAFYLCASSTDRWNTEAFFGQGTRLTVV.

A few counts support this clonotype. This rearrangement joins TRBV11-2 to TRBJ1-6, with 12 bases aligning to TRBD1. From germline, CDR1 is SGHAT and CDR2 FQNNGV. With V trimmed by 1 base and J by 9 bases, 7 bases remained unmatched. CDR3 length equals 17 residues. The CDR3 bases are TGTGCCAGCAGCTTAGTTACCGGGACAGGGGGCTTTTCACCCCTCCACTTT. Its protein product is CASSLVTGTGGFSPLHF.

In this sample, this clonotype turned up a few times. The genes are TRBV7-3 and TRBJ2-2; D possibly corresponds to TRBD1 (6 bases). The V and J ends lost 8 bases and 1 base respectively, with 17 bases between them. CDR3 length equals 16 residues. The germline CDR1 and CDR2 sequences are SGHTA and FQGTGA. The CDR3 loop is CASSLQPGQNTGELFF. CDR3 nucleotides: TGTGCCAGCTCCCTCCAACCGGGACAGAACACCGGGGAGCTGTTTTTT.

DNA for the CDR3: TGTGCCAGCAGGGGACTAGCGGGACTGGATACGCAGTATTTT. Translation gives CASRGLAGLDTQYF. The chain recombines TRBV11-2 with TRBJ2-3; TRBD2 matches at 13 bases. This CDR3 has 14 amino acids. Germline assignment: CDR1 SGHAT and CDR2 FQNNGV. The V gene end was trimmed by 6 bases and the J gene end by 6 bases; junction bases not matched to a gene: 3.

This clonotype was seen at least ten times. The chain carries TRBV28 and TRBJ2-7; D gene uncertain. CDR1 MDHEN and CDR2 SYDVKM come from the germline V gene. V was cut by 6 bases and J by 3 bases, with 15 bases left in between. This CDR3 spans 14 amino acids. In nucleotides, the CDR3 is TGTGCCAGCAGGGCTTGGGTTAGCCTCTACGAGCAGTACTTC. Protein product: CASRAWVSLYEQYF.

Notes on this clonotype: It may be a read error: a sequence one base away is much more abundant. This chain joins TRBV6-5 and TRBJ2-7; either TRBD1 or TRBD2 may fit D (5 bases each). Looked up from germline, CDR1 is MNHEY and CDR2 is SVGAGI. This CDR3 has 16 amino acids. The V end was cut by 2 bases, the J end by 4 bases, with 18 bases between. The CDR3 bases are TGTGCCAGCAGTTACCGCCCCGGGACGGCTAGATACGAGCAGTACTTC. It is translated as CASSYRPGTARYEQYF.

This clonotype was seen a handful of times. This rearrangement joins TRBV20-1 to TRBJ1-3, with D possibly being TRBD1 (5 bases). The germline V gene encodes CDR1 DFQATT and CDR2 SNEGSKA (reference sequence). The CDR3 is 16 amino acids. Trimming cost V 0 bases and J 0 bases, with 12 bases left between them. This chain's CDR3 is CSARDQGSNSGNTIYF. CDR3 DNA sequence: TGCAGTGCTAGAGATCAGGGCTCAAACTCTGGAAACACCATATATTTT.